Shown below are 23 T cell receptor beta chains from a single sample sequenced in a study of blood T cell repertoires in COVID-19. Sequenced by immunoSEQ multiplex PCR; TCRdb stores in-frame clones only, minus some. The sample contains around 300,000 clones, about 89% of which appear only once. Sequenced sample: PBMCs or T cells enriched from blood (not recorded which). These receptors all stem from a woman younger than 35 who had recovered from COVID-19.

The V gene is TRBV28, the J gene TRBJ1-1, with D maybe TRBD1 (5 bases). The germline V gene encodes CDR1 MDHEN and CDR2 SYDVKM. The CDR3 is 15 amino acids. The germline V and J ends were trimmed by 2 bases and 5 bases, with 15 bases remaining between them. CDR3 coding DNA: TGTGCCAGCAGTTTAGAGAAGGGGAAAGAAACTGAAGCTTTCTTT. It encodes CASSLEKGKETEAFF.

The genes are TRBV24-1 and TRBJ2-2; the D is unclear. Germline loops: CDR1 KGHDR, CDR2 SFDVKD. V was trimmed by 4 bases and J by 7 bases, leaving 9 bases between them. CDR3 length: 13 residues. The CDR3 region is CATSDRSIGELFF. In DNA form, the CDR3 reads TGTGCCACCAGTGACCGGTCGATCGGGGAGCTGTTTTTT.

The chain employs TRBV5-1 and TRBJ2-7; D possibly corresponds to TRBD1 (6 bases). In germline, CDR1 is SGHRS, CDR2 YFSETQ. This CDR3 comprises 15 residues. The ends were cut back, 9 bases at V and 0 bases at J, with 19 bases in the middle. The CDR3 loop is CATNPVRDTSYEQYF. The CDR3 bases are TGCGCCACCAACCCGGTCCGGGACACCTCCTACGAGCAGTACTTC.

The V gene is TRBV7-2, the J gene TRBJ2-7; TRBD2 aligns across 13 bases. This CDR3 contains 15 residues. With V trimmed by 5 bases and J by 0 bases, 1 base remained unmatched. Germline CDR1 SGHTA, CDR2 FQGNSA. CDR3 sequence reads: CASSRTSGSSYEQYF. DNA of the CDR3: TGTGCCAGCAGCCGGACTAGCGGGAGCTCCTACGAGCAGTACTTC.

CDR3 loop: CASSLSTGGYGNTIYF. The CDR3 DNA sequence: TGTGCCAGCAGCTTATCAACAGGGGGCTATGGAAACACCATATATTTT. The chain recombines TRBV13 with TRBJ1-3, with TRBD1 matching 9 bases. The CDR3 is 16 residues long. Germline V CDR1 and CDR2: PRHDT, FYEKMQ (reference sequence). Germline trimming cut 2 bases from V and 3 bases from J; bases unmatched to any gene: 5.

The V gene is TRBV18, the J gene TRBJ1-5; D is unresolved. The CDR3 consists of 16 residues. Germline CDR1 reads KGHSH; CDR2 reads LQKENI. V dropped 0 bases and J dropped 1 base, with 10 bases sitting between them. The CDR3 DNA sequence: TGTGCCAGCTCACCACCGGGTTCGGGAAGCAATCAGCCCCAGCATTTT. Protein: CASSPPGSGSNQPQHF.

The chain combines TRBV7-2 with TRBJ1-1; perhaps TRBD1 as D (5 bases). The CDR3 runs 14 residues. V lost 5 bases to trimming and J lost 0 bases, with 10 bases between them. CDR1 is SGHTA, CDR2 FQGNSA, per germline. As DNA, the CDR3 is TGTGCCAGCAGCCTCCCGGGGGTGAACACTGAAGCTTTCTTT. This encodes CASSLPGVNTEAFF.

This clone was counted a few times. The chain has TRBV5-1 and TRBJ1-5; tentatively, D is TRBD1 (6 bases). V lost 4 bases to trimming and J lost 1 base, with 15 bases between them. The CDR3 consists of 16 residues. CDR1 is SGHRS and CDR2 is YFSETQ in the germline V gene. The CDR3 DNA reads as TGCGCCAGCAGCGCCTTTCCAGGGGAGAGCAATCAGCCCCAGCATTTT. Its translation is CASSAFPGESNQPQHF.

V gene TRBV5-1 combines with J gene TRBJ1-2, with 8 nucleotides matching TRBD1. Trimming took 3 bases from V and 4 from J; bases not matched to a gene: 11. Germline-derived CDR1 and CDR2 are SGHRS and YFSETQ. The CDR3 runs 16 residues. The CDR3 reads CASSSQTDRGGYGYTF. The CDR3, as DNA: TGCGCCAGCAGCTCTCAGACTGACAGGGGCGGCTATGGCTACACCTTC.

The J gene is TRBJ1-2, the V gene TRBV30, with 9 bases that match TRBD1. Germline trimming cut 7 bases from V and 2 bases from J; bases unmatched to any gene: 2. The CDR3 runs 12 residues. Per the germline V gene, CDR1 is GTSNPN and CDR2 is SVGIG (reference sequence). The CDR3 loop reads CASGTGNYGYTF. In nucleotides, the CDR3 is TGTGCCTCGGGGACAGGGAACTATGGCTACACCTTC.

In nucleotides, the CDR3 is TGTGCCAGCAGTCCCGGACTAGCCTCACGCACCGGGGAGCTGTTTTTT. The encoded protein is CASSPGLASRTGELFF. The chain is built from TRBV27 and TRBJ2-2, with 8 nucleotides matching TRBD2. The germline V gene has CDR1 MNHEY and CDR2 SMNVEV (reference sequence). J lost 4 bases, V lost 5 bases, and 9 bases had no gene match. CDR3 size: 16 residues.

The V call is TRBV7-8, the J call TRBJ2-1, with TRBD1 as a possible D gene (5 bases). Germline CDR1 and CDR2: SGHVS and FQNEAQ. The CDR3 is 15 residues long. V was cut by 6 bases and J by 4 bases, with 16 bases left in between. The CDR3 region has the DNA TGTGCCAGCAGTGAGAGGACAAACAATTACAATGAGCAGTTCTTC. Its protein product is CASSERTNNYNEQFF.

The genes are TRBV7-9 and TRBJ1-1; no clear D. Looked up from germline, CDR1 is SEHNR and CDR2 is FQNEAQ (reference sequence). The CDR3 is 15 residues long. The V gene lost 1 base and the J gene lost 4 bases, with 13 bases spanning the gap. The CDR3 DNA reads TGTGCCAGCAGCTTAGTTATGGGAGGCCCCACTGAAGCTTTCTTT. This sequence encodes CASSLVMGGPTEAFF.

V usage is TRBV15 and J usage is TRBJ2-2; unclear D gene. The CDR3 has 15 residues. Trimming stripped 2 bases from V and 6 bases from J, with 13 bases between. Germline CDR1 is LNHNV and CDR2 is YYDKDF (reference sequence). In nucleotides, the CDR3 is TGTGCCACCAGCAGATCACGTTCAGAGGCCGGGGAGCTGTTTTTT. It yields the protein CATSRSRSEAGELFF.

V is TRBV25-1 and J is TRBJ2-7; D is perhaps TRBD1 (6 bases). CDR3 size: 17 residues. From germline, CDR1 is MGHDK and CDR2 SYGVNS. Trimming cost V 5 bases and J 0 bases, with 20 bases left between them. The CDR3 coding sequence is TGTGCCAGCAGTCGAATGGTGACGGGCAGGGGCTCCTACGAGCAGTACTTC. This codes for CASSRMVTGRGSYEQYF.

The V call is TRBV27, the J call TRBJ1-4; D unresolved. The germline gives CDR1 MNHEY, CDR2 SMNVEV (reference sequence). V was pared by 9 bases and J by 3 bases, with 11 bases between. The CDR3 covers 13 residues. CDR3: CARLPRANEKLFF. The CDR3 DNA is TGTGCCAGACTCCCGAGGGCTAATGAAAAACTGTTTTTT.

The chain uses TRBV10-3 and TRBJ1-5; TRBD1 agrees at 7 bases. Germline CDR1 reads ENHRY; CDR2 reads SYGVKD. This CDR3 is built from 16 residues. V shed 0 bases and J 3 bases; nucleotides not matched to a gene: 5. The CDR3 region has the DNA TGTGCCATCAGTGAGTCCATTACAGGGGACAATCAGCCCCAGCATTTT. As protein: CAISESITGDNQPQHF.

The J gene is TRBJ2-2, the V gene TRBV15, with TRBD2 matching over 10 bases. Germline CDR1 is LNHNV and CDR2 is YYDKDF (reference sequence). This CDR3 contains 16 residues. The junction had 9 bases not matched to a gene; V was cut back by 8 bases and J by 3 bases. The CDR3 DNA sequence: TGTGCCACCCGCTCCGGACTAGCGGACTACACCGGGGAGCTGTTTTTT. It encodes CATRSGLADYTGELFF.

The chain uses TRBV10-3 and TRBJ1-1, with D uncertain. The germline V and J ends were trimmed by 0 bases and 3 bases, with 8 bases remaining between them. This CDR3 has 14 amino acids. In germline, CDR1 is ENHRY, CDR2 SYGVKD. Here the CDR3 reads CAISESYQDTEAFF. The CDR3, as DNA: TGTGCCATCAGTGAGTCTTACCAGGACACTGAAGCTTTCTTT.

J is TRBJ2-7 and V is TRBV13, with 8 nucleotides matching TRBD2. CDR1 is PRHDT and CDR2 is FYEKMQ in the germline V gene (reference sequence). The length of the CDR3 is 15 residues. Trimming took 5 bases from V and 2 from J; bases not matched to a gene: 8. The CDR3, as DNA: TGTGCCAGCAGCGAAGCTGGGACTAGGACCTACGAGCAGTACTTC. Its translation: CASSEAGTRTYEQYF.

V is TRBV4-1 and J is TRBJ1-2; 7 bases are shared with TRBD1. Germline trimming cut 4 bases from V and 4 bases from J; bases unmatched to any gene: 9. The germline V gene has CDR1 MGHRA and CDR2 YSYEKL. CDR3 length: 15 amino acids. In nucleotides, the CDR3 is TGCGCCAGCAGCCCCTCTGACAGGGCAACCTATGGCTACACCTTC. This sequence encodes CASSPSDRATYGYTF.

The V and J genes are TRBV4-1 and TRBJ2-7, with 8 bases identical to TRBD1. CDR1 and CDR2 from the germline V gene are MGHRA and YSYEKL. The CDR3 runs 16 residues. V shed 0 bases and J 0 bases; nucleotides not matched to a gene: 4. CDR3 protein: CASSQDIGQGSYEQYF. In DNA, the CDR3 is TGCGCCAGCAGCCAAGATATCGGACAGGGCTCCTACGAGCAGTACTTC.

In regard to this clone: Other nucleotide sequences in the sample specify the same CDR3. The chain couples TRBV13 to TRBJ2-5, with D perhaps TRBD1 (6 bases). The V gene's germline CDR1 is PRHDT and CDR2 FYEKMQ (reference sequence). The V end lost 0 bases, the J end lost 2 bases, and 7 bases lay between the germline ends. The CDR3 consists of 14 residues. The CDR3 sequence: CASSLGGAQETQYF. The CDR3, as DNA: TGTGCCAGCAGCTTAGGGGGGGCACAAGAGACCCAGTACTTC.